The 13 T cell receptor beta chains reported below all come from one sample, sequenced in a study of T cell responses to AZD1222 COVID-19 vaccine. TCRdb's table, derived via immunoSEQ multiplex PCR, lists solely in-frame clones and lacks some. The sample lists some 180,000 clones, over 90% occurring once. The input for sequencing was peripheral blood, taken 28 days after the second AZD1222 dose. Receptor source: an adult who received the AZD1222 COVID-19 vaccine.

CDR3 protein: CASSSGQLTGNTIYF. The CDR3 DNA sequence: TGCGCCAGCAGTTCTGGACAGCTTACTGGAAACACCATATATTTT. The chain carries TRBV5-1 and TRBJ1-3, with TRBD1 as a possible D gene (6 bases). The V gene lost 5 bases and the J gene lost 2 bases, with 14 bases spanning the gap. CDR1 is SGHRS, CDR2 YFSETQ, per germline. The CDR3 is 15 residues long.

The rearrangement uses TRBV18 and TRBJ2-7; 12 nucleotides align to TRBD1. CDR3 length equals 16 residues. Germline CDR1 reads KGHSH; CDR2 reads LQKENI. The V segment lost 0 bases and the J segment 5 bases; nucleotides outside the gene matches: 5. Here the CDR3 reads CASSPPSGTGGNEQYF. CDR3 in DNA: TGTGCCAGCTCACCACCCTCCGGGACAGGGGGCAACGAGCAGTACTTC.

This clone was seen a single time. V is TRBV19 and J is TRBJ2-7, with TRBD2 as a possible D gene (5 bases). CDR3 size: 12 residues. V was clipped by 10 bases and J by 3 bases, with 13 bases between them. Germline CDR1 and CDR2: LNHDA and SQIVND (reference sequence). CDR3 DNA: TGTGCCACGCACAGTGAGGGCTACGAGCAGTACTTC. It is translated as CATHSEGYEQYF.

The CDR3 sequence is CASSRQGADSPLHF. As DNA, the CDR3 is TGTGCCAGCAGCAGACAGGGGGCGGATTCACCCCTCCACTTT. The chain carries TRBV6-5 and TRBJ1-6; TRBD1 aligns across 10 bases. Germline values: CDR1 MNHEY, CDR2 SVGAGI. J lost 8 bases, V lost 6 bases, and 4 bases had no gene match. This CDR3 comprises 14 residues.

The V call is TRBV9, the J call TRBJ2-4; 8 nucleotides line up with TRBD2. Germline CDR1 and CDR2: SGDLS and YYNGEE. The CDR3 has 14 residues. Losses at the gene ends were 3 bases for V and 8 bases for J; bases not matched to a gene: 7. The DNA of the CDR3 is TGTGCCAGCAGCGCGACCGGGACTAGGGACATTCAGTACTTC. It specifies CASSATGTRDIQYF.

This chain links TRBV28 with TRBJ2-7; 7 bases line up with TRBD2. The germline V gene has CDR1 MDHEN and CDR2 SYDVKM. The CDR3 length is 18 residues. Unmatched junction bases numbered 23, after V lost 6 bases and J lost 6 bases. CDR3 in DNA: TGTGCCAGCAGACGCCCCCAGTTCAGGAGCGGGAACGCGGTCGAGCAGTACTTC. It is translated as CASRRPQFRSGNAVEQYF.

The V call is TRBV7-9, the J call TRBJ2-1, with unresolved D. The CDR3 loop spans 12 amino acids. The germline gives CDR1 SEHNR, CDR2 FQNEAQ (reference sequence). Trimming removed 7 bases from V and 5 bases from J, with 9 bases in between. CDR3 sequence: CASTLNDNEQFF. The DNA of the CDR3 is TGTGCCAGCACCCTGAACGACAATGAGCAGTTCTTC.

The genes are TRBV19 and TRBJ1-5; D ambiguous. The CDR3 sequence is 18 residues long. CDR1 LNHDA and CDR2 SQIVND come from the germline V gene (reference sequence). V dropped 3 bases and J dropped 3 bases, with 21 bases sitting between them. The CDR3 spells CASSMGVRKVTDNQPQHF. The CDR3 DNA is TGTGCCAGTAGTATGGGTGTACGCAAGGTTACTGACAATCAGCCCCAGCATTTT.

The chain couples TRBV24-1 to TRBJ1-1, with D hard to call. The length of the CDR3 is 13 residues. CDR1 is KGHDR, CDR2 SFDVKD, per germline. V was cut by 2 bases and J by 2 bases, with 5 bases left in between. DNA of the CDR3: TGTGCCACCAGTGATTCCCTTAACACTGAAGCTTTCTTT. Translated, it gives CATSDSLNTEAFF.

V gene TRBV5-4 combines with J gene TRBJ2-1; perhaps D is TRBD1 or TRBD2 (6 bases each). V lost 4 bases and J lost 4, with 18 bases in between. CDR3 length: 16 residues. Germline CDR1 SGHNT, CDR2 YYREEE (reference sequence). CDR3 region: CASSQGLAGRYNEQFF. The CDR3 nucleotides are TGTGCCAGCAGCCAGGGGTTGGCGGGGCGTTACAATGAGCAGTTCTTC.

This chain joins TRBV6-2 or TRBV6-3 and TRBJ2-7; D not resolved. From germline, CDR1 is MNHEY and CDR2 SVGEGT. V shed 2 bases and J shed 0 bases, with 8 bases lying between them. CDR3 length: 14 amino acids. The CDR3, as DNA: TGTGCCAGCAGTTACCCGCCGGGCTCCTACGAGCAGTACTTC. Translation: CASSYPPGSYEQYF.

This sequence joins TRBV24-1 and TRBJ2-1; 10 bases are shared with TRBD2. With 0 bases clipped from V and 9 bases from J, the junction kept 7 bases outside the gene matches. Germline CDR1 KGHDR, CDR2 SFDVKD. The CDR3 has 16 amino acids. Here the CDR3 reads CATSDLRASGRAEQFF. DNA of the CDR3: TGTGCCACCAGTGATTTGCGAGCTAGCGGGAGAGCTGAGCAGTTCTTC.

V is TRBV6-2 or TRBV6-3 and J is TRBJ2-7; the D is unclear. Germline CDR1 reads MNHEY; CDR2 reads SVGEGT. Deletions cut 3 bases from V and 3 bases from J, with 12 bases between. The CDR3 runs 14 residues. DNA of the CDR3: TGTGCCAGCAGTTATGGACGGCTCAGCTACGAGCAGTACTTC. Translation: CASSYGRLSYEQYF.